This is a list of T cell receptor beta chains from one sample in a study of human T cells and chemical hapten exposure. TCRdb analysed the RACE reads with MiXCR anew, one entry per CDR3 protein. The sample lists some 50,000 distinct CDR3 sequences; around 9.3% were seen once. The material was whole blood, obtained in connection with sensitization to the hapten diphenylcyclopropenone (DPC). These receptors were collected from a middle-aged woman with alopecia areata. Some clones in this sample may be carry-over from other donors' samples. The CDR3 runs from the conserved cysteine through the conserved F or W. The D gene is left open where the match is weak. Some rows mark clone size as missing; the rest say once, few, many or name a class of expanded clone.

CASSVAVSNQPQHF	TGTGCCAGCAGTGTTGCGGTGAGCAATCAGCCCCAGCATTTT	TRBV2	-	TRBJ1-5	many
CASSQGADYGYTF	TGTGCCAGCTCGCAGGGCGCCGACTATGGCTACACCTTC	TRBV6-5	-	TRBJ1-2	many
CASSFGAGGLAEAFF	TGTGCCAGCAGCTTTGGGGCAGGGGGCCTCGCTGAAGCTTTCTTT	TRBV7-6	TRBD1	TRBJ1-1	-
CSVEGLCNEQFF	TGCAGCGTTGAAGGGTTATGCAATGAGCAGTTCTTC	TRBV29-1	-	TRBJ2-1	-
CASSQDGPWETQYF	TGCGCCAGCAGCCAAGACGGACCATGGGAGACCCAGTACTTC	TRBV4-1	-	TRBJ2-5	many
CSARVWDSANNSPLHF	TGCAGTGCTAGAGTGTGGGACAGTGCAAATAATTCACCCCTCCACTTT	TRBV20-1	TRBD1	TRBJ1-6	-
CASSADRFSYEQYF	TGTGCCAGCAGCGCGGACAGGTTCTCCTACGAGCAGTACTTC	TRBV9	TRBD1	TRBJ2-7	many
CAHGGGDGEKLFF	TGTGCCCACGGGGGGGGAGACGGTGAAAAACTGTTTTTT	TRBV30	-	TRBJ1-4	-
CSAFPYNEQFF	TGCAGTGCTTTTCCCTACAATGAGCAGTTCTTC	TRBV20-1	-	TRBJ2-1	many
CASSPLGRDNEKLFF	TGTGCCAGCAGCCCCCTGGGGCGAGATAATGAAAAACTGTTTTTT	TRBV6-6	-	TRBJ1-4	many
CASSRGATGNTIYF	TGTGCCAGCAGCAGAGGAGCGACTGGAAACACCATATATTTT	TRBV28	-	TRBJ1-3	many
CATSGGSNSPLHF	TGTGCCACCAGCGGGGGGTCAAATTCACCCCTCCACTTT	TRBV15	-	TRBJ1-6	few
CASSPIPGHEQYF	TGTGCCAGCAGTCCCATTCCCGGCCACGAGCAGTACTTC	TRBV28	-	TRBJ2-7	many